This T cell receptor (beta chain) was recorded in a study of OX40 agonist ivuxolimab in advanced cancers. Study observations and caveats: Blood T cells, both CD4+ and CD8+, expanded clonally by week 6 at 0.1 to 3.0 mg/kg.

Some clones are missing from TCRdb's copy, which holds only in-frame ones; the method was immunoSEQ multiplex PCR. Altogether some 50,000 clones are present, roughly 82% being singletons, with the ten largest covering around 2.5%. At cycle 4 day 1, cycle 7 day 1, and baseline, blood was sampled. This clone was seen just once. The antigen is not known. V shed 1 base and J 0 bases; nucleotides not matched to a gene: 2. CDR3 length: 14 amino acids. Germline assignment: CDR1 GTSNPN and CDR2 SVGIG (reference sequence). V is TRBV30 and J is TRBJ2-7; 8 bases map to TRBD2. Sequencing used CD4+ or CD8+ T cells sorted from blood, obtained in a trial of the OX40 agonist ivuxolimab. The TCR comes from an adult with an advanced solid tumor such as melanoma, head and neck, liver or kidney cancer. This CDR3 reads CAWSAGGPSYEQYF. The CDR3 DNA follows: TGTGCCTGGAGTGCGGGGGGGCCCTCCTACGAGCAGTACTTC.